This T cell receptor (beta chain) was retrieved from a study of blood T cell repertoires in COVID-19 (dated by TCRdb to about 2020). Background for the entire study: Samples covering the acute and convalescent phases of COVID-19 were provided by collaborators in the United States, Italy and Spain. The prospective study material was composed of cDNA or gDNA derived from T cells, B-cell-depleted T cells, or PBMCs. Deeply sampled blood TCRbeta repertoires from subjects exposed to, actively infected with, or recovered from COVID-19 were included in the dataset. The repertoires were made available in a free public database intended to serve as a resource for research on the immune response to SARS-CoV-2. The samples were drawn from two sources: the first 160 participants of the ongoing ImmuneRACE study, and 1,000 to 1,500 subjects contributed by 6 global collaborators. The sample metadata nearly always contained a de-identified subject ID, COVID-19 status, age in years and sex. HLA class I and class II types, where available, came from metadata supplied by the sample provider rather than from assay-based typing. What the authors observed across the whole study: How much clinical and demographic metadata was included differed by source and by participant, and the metadata was provided uncurated.

TCRbeta CDR3 regions were amplified from genomic DNA by means of the immunoSEQ Assay, a bias-controlled multiplex PCR. Concerning the study's data processing: Within the assay, amplification of reference gene primers was used to estimate how many nucleated cells each sample contained. To quantify the absolute abundance of each unique TCRbeta CDR3 rearrangement, sequence reads were collapsed and filtered. For each sample, productive Simpson clonality was calculated as the square root of Simpson's diversity index over productive rearrangements. Sourced from immuneACCESS, this table was stored by TCRdb with only in-frame sequences that have V and J called. A share of the clones is absent; for the studies checked, an unresolved V gene accounts for under half, and the remainder has no known explanation. Clone size and the V and J calls come from that table; the DNA yielded D and trimming. The sample yields 95,000 to 100,000 clones; about 85% were counted once. About 1.8% of the sample comes from the top ten.

Whole blood was collected in K2EDTA tubes by collaborating institutions according to the institutions' own protocols. For TCRbeta analysis, collaborators shipped samples as frozen whole blood, isolated PBMCs, or DNA extracted from either of those sample types. With regard to this clone: Its target antigen remains unknown. No base quality values were provided; no much bigger clone lies one nucleotide off.

Between the V and J ends, shortened by 2 bases and 0 bases respectively, the junction contains 12 bases. Including the terminal cysteine and phenylalanine, the CDR3 comprises 15 residues. Of all the DNA, just the CDR3 is kept, 45 bases in frame from base 1. The germline V gene gives CDR1 as SGHRS and CDR2 as YFSETQ. Specimen: peripheral blood. The sequence is built from TRBV5-1 and TRBJ2-7; TRBD1 is a possible D gene, resting on 6 matching bases. The sequence was obtained from a woman aged 65 to 85 with active or convalescent COVID-19. For the CDR3, the sequence is CASSFNAGASYEQYF. The DNA is TGCGCCAGCAGCTTCAATGCAGGGGCCTCCTACGAGCAGTACTTC.